What follows are 14 T cell receptor beta chains derived from one specimen sequenced in a study of cytomegalovirus exposure and HLA in healthy donors. PCR used 60 Vbeta primers and 13 Jbeta primers. TCRdb keeps only in-frame clones here, not all; method: immunoSEQ multiplex PCR. The sample carries about 170,000 clones, roughly 84% recorded once. The material sequenced was PBMCs. The receptors stem from a man aged 25-45 years in good health and CMV-seropositive.

The chain links TRBV14 to TRBJ2-7; 12 positions agree with TRBD1. J lost 4 bases, V lost 4 bases, and 2 bases had no gene match. CDR3 size: 14 residues. Germline V CDR1 and CDR2: SGHDN, FVKESK. Written as DNA, the CDR3 is TGTGCCAGCAGCCGGGGACAGGGGGCTTACGAGCAGTACGTC. This encodes CASSRGQGAYEQYV.

The V gene is TRBV16, the J gene TRBJ1-1; TRBD1 matches at 9 bases. Germline V gene lookup returns CDR1 KGHSY and CDR2 FQNENV. J gave up 1 base and V 3 bases, and 3 bases lay outside the gene matches. CDR3 length equals 15 residues. CDR3 sequence (DNA): TGTGCCAGCAGCCACAGGACAGGGGCGAACACTGAAGCTTTCTTT. It translates to CASSHRTGANTEAFF.

The chain recombines TRBV15 with TRBJ2-3; 11 bases fit TRBD2. This CDR3 spans 14 amino acids. Germline-derived CDR1 and CDR2 are LNHNV and YYDKDF (reference sequence). Unmatched junction bases numbered 5, after V lost 9 bases and J lost 3 bases. The CDR3 region is CATLAGGRTDTQYF. The DNA for the CDR3 is TGTGCCACATTAGCGGGAGGGCGGACAGATACGCAGTATTTT.

This chain's CDR3 is CASSPDSSTGELFF. The DNA of the CDR3 is TGTGCCAGCAGTCCGGACAGCTCCACCGGGGAGCTGTTTTTT. The genes are TRBV27 and TRBJ2-2, with D possibly TRBD1 on 6 matching bases. Deletions cut 5 bases from V and 4 bases from J, with 11 bases between. CDR3 length: 14 residues. CDR1 and CDR2 from the germline V gene are MNHEY and SMNVEV (reference sequence).

This clone was seen once. This sequence joins TRBV4-2 and TRBJ1-3, with a weak D call TRBD1 (6 bases). The germline V gene encodes CDR1 LGHNA and CDR2 YNFKEQ. This CDR3 has 16 residues. The V end was cut by 2 bases, the J end by 1 base, with 12 bases between. Here the CDR3 reads CASSQNRDVSGNTIYF. CDR3 coding DNA: TGTGCCAGCAGCCAAAACAGGGACGTATCTGGAAACACCATATATTTT.

The rearrangement joins TRBV5-4 to TRBJ1-1, with D unclear. Trimming took off 2 bases at V and 0 bases at J, with 14 bases between the two ends. The CDR3 length is 16 residues. The V gene's germline CDR1 is SGHNT and CDR2 YYREEE (reference sequence). CDR3 coding DNA: TGTGCCAGCAGCTTAGATTCCTCGGGATTGAACACTGAAGCTTTCTTT. Amino acids: CASSLDSSGLNTEAFF.

The chain recombines TRBV7-2 with TRBJ1-1; no reliable D call. V lost 3 bases to trimming and J lost 6 bases, with 8 bases between them. The CDR3 contains 12 residues. Germline V gene lookup returns CDR1 SGHTA and CDR2 FQGNSA. CDR3 amino acids: CASSFYRAEAFF. CDR3 coding DNA: TGTGCCAGCAGCTTCTACCGGGCTGAAGCTTTCTTT.

J is TRBJ2-3 and V is TRBV5-1; 10 bases agree with TRBD2. Germline V gene data show CDR1 as SGHRS and CDR2 as YFSETQ. V shed 3 bases and J 4 bases; nucleotides not matched to a gene: 11. The CDR3 is 17 residues long. CDR3 in DNA: TGCGCCAGCAGCTCCAAGGGGGAAGCGGGAGGGCCAGATACGCAGTATTTT. The encoded protein is CASSSKGEAGGPDTQYF.

The count of this clone is one. The J gene is TRBJ1-6, the V gene TRBV5-1; the match to TRBD1 covers 9 bases. The CDR3 sequence is 16 residues long. The V segment lost 3 bases and the J segment 5 bases; nucleotides outside the gene matches: 6. Germline CDR1 SGHRS, CDR2 YFSETQ. The CDR3, as DNA: TGCGCCAGCAGCTCAGCCGGGACAGGGAATAATTCACCCCTCCACTTT. Encoded protein: CASSSAGTGNNSPLHF. The variable domain in full, completed from reference TRBV5-1 and TRBJ1-6, reads KAGVTQTPRYLIKTRGQQVTLSCSPISGHRSVSWYQQTPGQGLQFLFEYFSETQRNKGNFPGRFSGRQFSNSRSEMNVSTLELGDSALYLCASSSAGTGNNSPLHFGNGTRLTVT.

The rearrangement uses TRBV7-2 and TRBJ2-5, with TRBD2 matching over 9 bases. This CDR3 region has 15 residues. V lost 5 bases, J lost 1 base, and 5 bases stayed unmatched. Germline V gene data show CDR1 as SGHTA and CDR2 as FQGNSA. The CDR3 DNA reads as TGTGCCAGCAGCGAACCGGGACTAGCCCAAGAGACCCAGTACTTC. Protein: CASSEPGLAQETQYF.

V usage is TRBV9 and J usage is TRBJ2-3; D is unresolved. The germline V and J ends were trimmed by 0 bases and 2 bases, with 7 bases remaining between them. Germline V gives CDR1 SGDLS, CDR2 YYNGEE. The length of the CDR3 is 14 residues. CDR3 DNA: TGTGCCAGCAGCGTAGGGCTTTACACAGATACGCAGTATTTT. Its translation is CASSVGLYTDTQYF.

This chain connects TRBV7-2 to TRBJ2-7; a weak D match, TRBD2 (5 bases). Trimming stripped 5 bases from V and 6 bases from J, with 20 bases between. The CDR3 consists of 15 residues. CDR1 and CDR2 (germline): SGHTA, FQGNSA. CDR3 amino acids: CASSPKWMGRGEQYF. The CDR3, as DNA: TGTGCCAGCAGCCCCAAATGGATGGGCCGGGGCGAGCAGTACTTC.

The genes are TRBV27 and TRBJ2-3; D is perhaps TRBD1 (7 bases). CDR3 length: 14 amino acids. The V end was cut by 2 bases, the J end by 9 bases, with 15 bases between. Looked up from germline, CDR1 is MNHEY and CDR2 is SMNVEV (reference sequence). CDR3 DNA sequence: TGTGCCAGCAGTTTAGGGAGCAGGGGGGTAACGCAGTATTTT. Its protein is CASSLGSRGVTQYF.

This chain joins TRBV27 and TRBJ2-2, with TRBD1 matching over 9 bases. Trimming cost V 4 bases and J 4 bases; bases outside gene matches: 7. The CDR3 spans 16 residues. Germline V gene lookup returns CDR1 MNHEY and CDR2 SMNVEV (reference sequence). This CDR3 reads CASSSDRGRRTGELFF. DNA for the CDR3: TGTGCCAGCAGTTCGGACAGGGGAAGGCGCACCGGGGAGCTGTTTTTT.